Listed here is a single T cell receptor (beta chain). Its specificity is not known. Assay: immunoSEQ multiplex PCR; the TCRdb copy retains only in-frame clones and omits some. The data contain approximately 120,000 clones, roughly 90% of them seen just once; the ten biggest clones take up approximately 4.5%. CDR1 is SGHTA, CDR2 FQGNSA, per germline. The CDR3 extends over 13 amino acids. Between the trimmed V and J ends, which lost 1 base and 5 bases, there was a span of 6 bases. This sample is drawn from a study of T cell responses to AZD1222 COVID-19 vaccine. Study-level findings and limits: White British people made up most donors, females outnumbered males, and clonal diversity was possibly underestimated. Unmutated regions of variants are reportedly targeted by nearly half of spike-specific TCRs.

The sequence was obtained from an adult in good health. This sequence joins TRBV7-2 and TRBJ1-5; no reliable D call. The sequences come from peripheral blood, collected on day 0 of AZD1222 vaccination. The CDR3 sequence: CASSLETHQPQHF. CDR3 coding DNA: TGTGCCAGCAGCTTAGAAACCCATCAGCCCCAGCATTTT.